Presented here are 2 T cell receptor beta chains from one specimen sequenced in a study of T-cell reconstitution after alpha-beta-depleted transplantation in children. Preparation of the TCRbeta library involved a method that used unique molecular identifiers. One entry per CDR3 protein, called by TCRdb with MiXCR from the PCR reads. The sample carries some 830,000 distinct CDR3 sequences, 15% to 20% recorded once. The source material was PBMCs, mostly from graft donor cells, sampled 360 days after TCRalphabeta/CD19-depleted stem cell transplant. Every receptor here comes from a male patient younger than 18 who had a stem cell transplant for acute lymphoblastic leukemia, so the T cells may come from the graft donor.

This clonotype was counted at least ten times. V usage is TRBV29-1 and J usage is TRBJ2-4; 7 bases align to TRBD2. Trimming removed 4 bases from V and 4 bases from J; junction bases left unmatched: 4. CDR3 length: 13 residues. Looked up from germline, CDR1 is SQVTM and CDR2 is ANQGSEA. This CDR3 reads CSVVGGFKNIQYF. Here the CDR3 DNA reads TGCAGCGTTGTCGGGGGGTTTAAAAACATTCAGTACTTC.

This clonotype was detected only a few times. V usage is TRBV29-1 and J usage is TRBJ2-2; the D gene is possibly TRBD2 (6 bases). The CDR3 runs to 14 residues. Germline V CDR1 and CDR2: SQVTM, ANQGSEA. The CDR3 sequence: CRETGTPNTGELFF. Written as DNA, the CDR3 is TGCAGGGAAACCGGGACTCCGAACACCGGGGAGCTGTTTTTT.